Here is one T cell receptor beta chain with its context. The entry originates in a study of blood T cell repertoires in COVID-19. Study as a whole: There were acute and convalescent COVID-19 samples, and they came from the United States, Italy and Spain.

The V gene end was trimmed by 3 bases and the J gene end by 3 bases; junction bases not matched to a gene: 8. The CDR3 has 16 amino acids. CDR1 is MNHEY and CDR2 is SMNVEV in the germline V gene (reference sequence). Only in-frame clones appear in the TCRdb table, and some are missing; sequencing was by immunoSEQ multiplex PCR. The data hold under 130,000 clones, with roughly 80% observed a single time. This chain links TRBV27 with TRBJ2-3, with TRBD2 matching 8 bases. The clonotype originates from a woman between 65 and 79 years old with acute or convalescent COVID-19. Sequencing was done on a sample of peripheral blood. CDR3 nucleotide sequence: TGTGCCAGCAGTTTTTCAGCGGGAGCGGCAACAGATACGCAGTATTTT. Amino acid sequence: CASSFSAGAATDTQYF.